Listed here is a single TCR beta chain. The antigen remains unidentified. One heparinised draw, averaging around 120 mL, was taken per donor. The data stem from a study of beta chain features in type 1 diabetes. General study points: Patients' naive, central memory and Treg TCRB repertoires seemed closer to one another than those of healthy donors. In all four CD4+ subsets, TCRB CDR3 length was significantly, moderately reduced in type 1 diabetes.

The study reverse transcribed the entire isolated RNA, so it sequenced expressed TCRB transcripts. TCRdb's copy holds only in-frame clones and misses some; the assay was immunoSEQ multiplex PCR. Found here are more than 300,000 clones, more than 13% of them singletons; the top ten hold approximately 0.019%. The V and J ends lost 5 bases and 7 bases, in that order; junction bases with no gene match: 5. Germline loops: CDR1 SEHNR, CDR2 FQNEAQ (reference sequence). CDR3 length equals 13 residues. The sequenced material came from naive CD4+ T cells from blood. The sequence derives from a woman under 30 in good health. The genes are TRBV7-9 and TRBJ2-1, with 7 bases aligning to TRBD1. The CDR3 spells CASSVIRGNEQFF. CDR3 DNA: TGTGCCAGCAGCGTAATCAGGGGGAATGAGCAGTTCTTC.